Detailed here is one TCR beta chain. With 4 bases removed from V and 6 bases from J, the gap between germline ends came to 27 bases. CDR1 SGHRS and CDR2 YFSETQ come from the germline V gene. The CDR3 spans 18 residues. Unrecorded immune exposure was likely among donors, who were nominally healthy when sampled. This entry comes from a study of cytomegalovirus exposure and HLA in healthy donors. The PCR employed 60 Vbeta primers together with 13 Jbeta primers. The assay was immunoSEQ multiplex PCR, and TCRdb's table has in-frame clones only and misses some. The table includes about 110,000 clones, roughly 80% detected once.

The sequence was obtained from a female donor in good health and CMV-seropositive. The chain has TRBV5-1 and TRBJ2-3; D possibly corresponds to TRBD2 (6 bases). Sequences were obtained from PBMCs. As DNA, the CDR3 is TGCGCCAGCAGCGCAACGAGTGGGGGGTTAATCAGCCAGGATACGCAGTATTTT. Translating it yields CASSATSGGLISQDTQYF.